These 18 T cell receptor beta chains were sequenced from one sample in a study of PD-L1 blockade in urothelial cancer. Documented time point: pretreatment peripheral blood. The repertoire was sequenced with immunoSEQ multiplex PCR; TCRdb's copy has only in-frame clones and lacks some. The sample has over 45,000 clones; 86% are singletons. The input for sequencing was PBMCs, taken around atezolizumab (anti-PD-L1) treatment. These receptor sequences come from a man between 60 and 75 years old with urothelial cancer.

This clone was found a few times. This sequence joins TRBV5-4 and TRBJ2-6; perhaps TRBD2 as D (5 bases). V shed 5 bases and J shed 0 bases, with 15 bases lying between them. The germline gives CDR1 SGHNT, CDR2 YYREEE (reference sequence). The CDR3 covers 17 residues. CDR3 loop: CASSLAGLLSGANVLTF. The CDR3 region has the DNA TGTGCCAGCAGTTTAGCAGGACTTCTCTCTGGGGCCAACGTCCTGACTTTC. Full variable domain (rest looked up from reference TRBV5-4 and TRBJ2-6): ETGVTQSPTHLIKTRGQQVTLRCSSQSGHNTVSWYQQALGQGPQFIFQYYREEENGRGNFPPRFSGLQFPNYSSELNVNALELDDSALYLCASSLAGLLSGANVLTFGAGSRLTVL.

The chain links TRBV10-3 to TRBJ2-7, with 14 nucleotides matching TRBD2. The CDR3 loop spans 13 amino acids. Germline trimming cut 9 bases from V and 4 bases from J; bases unmatched to any gene: 2. The germline CDR1 and CDR2 sequences are ENHRY and SYGVKD. The CDR3 DNA sequence: TGTGCCATTGGGACTAGCGGGGGTTACGAGCAGTACTTC. Amino acid sequence: CAIGTSGGYEQYF.

J is TRBJ2-5 and V is TRBV6-1; 7 bases are shared with TRBD1. V shed 6 bases and J 5 bases; nucleotides not matched to a gene: 6. CDR1 MNHNS and CDR2 SASEGT come from the germline V gene. This CDR3 is 13 amino acids long. The CDR3 sequence is CASSATGRETQYF. The CDR3 region has the DNA TGTGCCAGCAGCGCGACAGGGCGGGAGACCCAGTACTTC.

This clone came up once. This sequence joins TRBV4-1 and TRBJ2-1; 10 bases are a match to TRBD2. This CDR3 has 20 amino acids. Germline trimming cut 0 bases from V and 0 bases from J; bases unmatched to any gene: 11. The germline V gene encodes CDR1 MGHRA and CDR2 YSYEKL. CDR3 bases: TGCGCCAGCAGCCAAGAGGGAATAGCGGGAGGCCCTTCCTCCTACAATGAGCAGTTCTTC. Translated: CASSQEGIAGGPSSYNEQFF.

J is TRBJ2-7 and V is TRBV7-9; D perhaps matches TRBD2 (6 bases). V lost 4 bases to trimming and J lost 6 bases, with 13 bases between them. The CDR3 is 13 residues long. Germline V gives CDR1 SEHNR, CDR2 FQNEAQ (reference sequence). The CDR3 DNA is TGTGCCAGCAGCTCCCATGGGGGACTCGAGCAGTACTTC. Amino acids: CASSSHGGLEQYF.

The rearrangement joins TRBV2 to TRBJ1-2; D remains ambiguous. This CDR3 has 13 residues. In germline, CDR1 is SNHLY, CDR2 FYNNEI. V lost 4 bases to trimming and J lost 4 bases, with 10 bases between them. CDR3 residues: CASSVSDIYGYTF. The CDR3 DNA sequence: TGTGCCAGCAGTGTCTCAGATATCTATGGCTACACCTTC.

This clone was recorded only once. The rearrangement links TRBV4-2 to TRBJ1-2; no clear D. Trimming shortened V by 0 bases and J by 2 bases, and 7 bases separated the two germline ends. The CDR3 totals 14 residues. The V gene's germline CDR1 is LGHNA and CDR2 YNFKEQ. The CDR3 nucleotides read TGTGCCAGCAGCCAAGAAGGAGGGAACTATGGCTACACCTTC. Encoded protein: CASSQEGGNYGYTF.

This chain links TRBV5-5 with TRBJ1-2; tentative D call: TRBD1 (6 bases). CDR3 length: 14 amino acids. V lost 2 bases and J lost 1, with 9 bases in between. Germline V gives CDR1 SGHKS, CDR2 YYEKEE (reference sequence). CDR3 nucleotides: TGTGCCAGCAGCTTAACAGGGAATAACTATGGCTACACCTTC. Translation gives CASSLTGNNYGYTF.

The chain recombines TRBV6-5 with TRBJ1-2, with TRBD1 matching over 7 bases. The CDR3 runs to 15 residues. After removal of 0 bases from V and 8 bases from J, the junction contained 9 bases not matched to a gene. Germline V gene data show CDR1 as MNHEY and CDR2 as SVGAGI. This CDR3 reads CASSYSNRGPGGYTF. The CDR3 DNA reads as TGTGCCAGCAGTTACTCGAACAGGGGTCCGGGCGGCTACACCTTC.

The V call is TRBV15, the J call TRBJ2-3; 10 bases match TRBD2. The CDR3 has 17 amino acids. The ends lost 0 bases at V and 5 bases at J; junction bases unmatched: 8. The germline CDR1 and CDR2 sequences are LNHNV and YYDKDF (reference sequence). CDR3 nucleotide sequence: TGTGCCACCAGCAGAGATGGTCGCCTAGCGGGAGAAGATACGCAGTATTTT. Protein: CATSRDGRLAGEDTQYF.

This chain connects TRBV11-2 to TRBJ1-4, with D maybe TRBD1 (6 bases). CDR3 length equals 15 residues. Trimming shortened V by 4 bases and J by 4 bases, and 13 bases separated the two germline ends. Germline CDR1 and CDR2: SGHAT and FQNNGV. CDR3 loop: CASSYRGQHNEKLFF. Here the CDR3 DNA reads TGTGCCAGCAGCTACCGAGGACAGCATAATGAAAAACTGTTTTTT.

The V gene is TRBV10-3, the J gene TRBJ2-1, with 9 positions matching TRBD2. CDR1 and CDR2 (germline): ENHRY, SYGVKD. The CDR3 has 15 residues. Unmatched junction bases numbered 10, after V lost 4 bases and J lost 9 bases. CDR3 residues: CAISGAGGPGGEQFF. CDR3 sequence (DNA): TGTGCCATCAGTGGGGCGGGAGGGCCAGGTGGTGAGCAGTTCTTC.

The chain combines TRBV27 with TRBJ2-7; 10 bases match TRBD1. Trimming removed 6 bases from V and 4 bases from J; junction bases left unmatched: 6. The germline V gene has CDR1 MNHEY and CDR2 SMNVEV (reference sequence). The CDR3 spans 14 residues. The CDR3 loop reads CASRPGQGLYEQYF. Written as DNA, the CDR3 is TGTGCCAGCAGGCCGGGACAGGGGTTATACGAGCAGTACTTC.

The chain combines TRBV5-1 with TRBJ2-2; D is perhaps TRBD1 (6 bases). Looked up from germline, CDR1 is SGHRS and CDR2 is YFSETQ. The CDR3 runs to 14 residues. The V end lost 3 bases, the J end lost 5 bases, and 11 bases lay between the germline ends. The CDR3 spells CASSWDTGTGELFF. As DNA, the CDR3 is TGCGCCAGCAGCTGGGACACTGGAACCGGGGAGCTGTTTTTT.

The CDR3 is CASSEDRSGEQYF. The DNA of the CDR3 is TGTGCCAGCAGTGAAGACCGCTCGGGGGAGCAGTACTTC. The rearrangement links TRBV2 to TRBJ2-7; tentatively, D is TRBD2 (5 bases). The germline gives CDR1 SNHLY, CDR2 FYNNEI. V was pared by 1 base and J by 7 bases, with 11 bases between. The CDR3 covers 13 residues.

V gene TRBV21-1 combines with J gene TRBJ1-1; the D call TRBD1 from the table was never checked on the DNA. TRBV21-1 is flagged as a pseudogene. The CDR3 is 17 amino acids. This chain's CDR3 is CASSSRSRDRGNTEAFF. DNA of the CDR3: TGTGCCAGCAGCAGTAGATCGAGGGACAGGGGGAACACTGAAGCTTTCTTT.

The V gene is TRBV15, the J gene TRBJ2-7; 7 bases match TRBD2. The length of the CDR3 is 18 residues. Trimming took 5 bases from V and 2 from J; bases not matched to a gene: 18. Per the germline V gene, CDR1 is LNHNV and CDR2 is YYDKDF (reference sequence). CDR3 amino acids: CATSARGAGGSYTYEQYF. Here the CDR3 DNA reads TGTGCCACCAGCGCACGAGGCGCTGGCGGGAGCTACACCTACGAGCAGTACTTC.

A single count supports this clone. The chain links TRBV7-2 to TRBJ2-5, with TRBD2 matching 8 bases. The CDR3 is 13 residues long. J lost 8 bases, V lost 6 bases, and 8 bases had no gene match. Germline V gives CDR1 SGHTA, CDR2 FQGNSA. CDR3 DNA: TGTGCCAGCAGTCGGACTAGCAGCGGAACCCAGTACTTC. This translates into CASSRTSSGTQYF.